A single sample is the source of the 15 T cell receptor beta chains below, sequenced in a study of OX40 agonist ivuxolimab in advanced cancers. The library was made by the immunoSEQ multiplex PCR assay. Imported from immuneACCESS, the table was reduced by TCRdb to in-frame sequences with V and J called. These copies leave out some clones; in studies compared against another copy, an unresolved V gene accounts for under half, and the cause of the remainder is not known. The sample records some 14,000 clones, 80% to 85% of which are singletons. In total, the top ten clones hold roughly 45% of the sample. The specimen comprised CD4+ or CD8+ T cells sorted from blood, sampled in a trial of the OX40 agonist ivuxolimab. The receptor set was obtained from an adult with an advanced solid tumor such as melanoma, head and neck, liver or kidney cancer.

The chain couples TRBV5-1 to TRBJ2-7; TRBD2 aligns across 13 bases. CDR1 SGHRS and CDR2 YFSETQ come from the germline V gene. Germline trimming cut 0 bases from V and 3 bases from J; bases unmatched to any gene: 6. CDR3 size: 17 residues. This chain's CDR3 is CASSLEGGLAGVYEQYF. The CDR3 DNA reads TGCGCCAGCAGCTTGGAAGGCGGACTAGCGGGAGTCTACGAGCAGTACTTC. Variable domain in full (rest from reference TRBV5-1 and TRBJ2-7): KAGVTQTPRYLIKTRGQQVTLSCSPISGHRSVSWYQQTPGQGLQFLFEYFSETQRNKGNFPGRFSGRQFSNSRSEMNVSTLELGDSALYLCASSLEGGLAGVYEQYFGPGTRLTVT.

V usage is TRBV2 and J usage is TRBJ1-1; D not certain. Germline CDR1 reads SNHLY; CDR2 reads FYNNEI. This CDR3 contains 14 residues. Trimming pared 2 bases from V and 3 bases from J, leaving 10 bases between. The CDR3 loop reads CASSELVPDTEAFF. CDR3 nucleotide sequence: TGTGCCAGCAGTGAACTAGTACCCGACACTGAAGCTTTCTTT.

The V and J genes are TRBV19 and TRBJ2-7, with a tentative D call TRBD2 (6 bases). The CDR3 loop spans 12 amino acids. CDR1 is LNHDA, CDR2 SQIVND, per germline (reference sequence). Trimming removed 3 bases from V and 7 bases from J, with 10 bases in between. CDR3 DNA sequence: TGTGCCAGTAGTATCGGAGGGGTAGAGCAGTACTTC. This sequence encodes CASSIGGVEQYF.

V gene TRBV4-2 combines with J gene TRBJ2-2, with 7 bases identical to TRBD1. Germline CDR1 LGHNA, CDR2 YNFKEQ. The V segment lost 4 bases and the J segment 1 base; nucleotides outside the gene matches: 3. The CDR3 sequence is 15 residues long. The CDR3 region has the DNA TGTGCCAGCAGCCGATACAGGGGGAACACCGGGGAGCTGTTTTTT. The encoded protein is CASSRYRGNTGELFF.

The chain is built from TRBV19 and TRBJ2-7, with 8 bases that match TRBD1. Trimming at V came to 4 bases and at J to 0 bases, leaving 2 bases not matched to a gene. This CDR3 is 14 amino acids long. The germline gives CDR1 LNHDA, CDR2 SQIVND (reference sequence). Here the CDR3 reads CASSTTGASYEQYF. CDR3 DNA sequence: TGTGCCAGTAGTACGACAGGGGCCTCCTACGAGCAGTACTTC. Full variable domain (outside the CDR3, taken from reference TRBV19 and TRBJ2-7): DGGITQSPKYLFRKEGQNVTLSCEQNLNHDAMYWYRQDPGQGLRLIYYSQIVNDFQKGDIAEGYSVSREKKESFPLTVTSAQKNPTAFYLCASSTTGASYEQYFGPGTRLTVT.

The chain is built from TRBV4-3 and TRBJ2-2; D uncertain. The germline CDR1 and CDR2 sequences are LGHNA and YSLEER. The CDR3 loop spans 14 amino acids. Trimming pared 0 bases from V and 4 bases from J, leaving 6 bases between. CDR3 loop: CASSQDRVTGELFF. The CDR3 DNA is TGCGCCAGCAGCCAAGATAGGGTCACCGGGGAGCTGTTTTTT.

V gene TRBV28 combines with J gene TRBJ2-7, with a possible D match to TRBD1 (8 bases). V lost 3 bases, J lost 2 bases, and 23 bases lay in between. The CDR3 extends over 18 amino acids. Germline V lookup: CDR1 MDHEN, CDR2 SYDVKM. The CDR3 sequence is CASSFGVLGGDRTYEQYF. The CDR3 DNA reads TGTGCCAGCAGTTTTGGTGTTCTAGGGGGGGACAGGACCTACGAGCAGTACTTC. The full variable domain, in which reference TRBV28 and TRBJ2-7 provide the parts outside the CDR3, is DVKVTQSSRYLVKRTGEKVFLECVQDMDHENMFWYRQDPGLGLRLIYFSYDVKMKEKGDIPEGYSVSREKKERFSLILESASTNQTSMYLCASSFGVLGGDRTYEQYFGPGTRLTVT.

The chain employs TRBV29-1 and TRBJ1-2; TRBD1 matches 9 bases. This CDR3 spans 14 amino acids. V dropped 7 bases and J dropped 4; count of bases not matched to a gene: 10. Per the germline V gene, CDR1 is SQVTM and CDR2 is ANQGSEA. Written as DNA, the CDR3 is TGCAGCGCTCAAATGGGGGGACAGGGCTATGGCTACACCTTC. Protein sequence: CSAQMGGQGYGYTF.

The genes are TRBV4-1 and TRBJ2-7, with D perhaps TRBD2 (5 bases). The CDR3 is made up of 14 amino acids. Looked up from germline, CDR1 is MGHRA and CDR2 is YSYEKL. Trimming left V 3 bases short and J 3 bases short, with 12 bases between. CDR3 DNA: TGCGCCAGCAGCCACCTAGACGGGGACTACGAGCAGTACTTC. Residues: CASSHLDGDYEQYF.

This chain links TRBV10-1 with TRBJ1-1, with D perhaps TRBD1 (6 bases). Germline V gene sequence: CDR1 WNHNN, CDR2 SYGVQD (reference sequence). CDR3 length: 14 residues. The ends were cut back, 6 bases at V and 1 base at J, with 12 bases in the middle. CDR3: CASSRDMTNTEAFF. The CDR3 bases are TGCGCCAGCAGCCGGGACATGACGAACACTGAAGCTTTCTTT.

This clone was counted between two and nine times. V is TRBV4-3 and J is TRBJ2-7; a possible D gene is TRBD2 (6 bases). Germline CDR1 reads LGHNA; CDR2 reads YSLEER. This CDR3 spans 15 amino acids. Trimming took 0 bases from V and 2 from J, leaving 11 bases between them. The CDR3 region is CASSQDSRGPYEQYF. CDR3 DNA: TGCGCCAGCAGCCAAGATTCGCGGGGCCCCTACGAGCAGTACTTC.

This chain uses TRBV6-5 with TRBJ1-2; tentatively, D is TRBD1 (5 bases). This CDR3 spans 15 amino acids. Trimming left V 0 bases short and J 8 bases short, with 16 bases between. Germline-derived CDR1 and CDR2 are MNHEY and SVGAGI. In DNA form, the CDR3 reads TGTGCCAGCAGTTACTCGCCACAGGACGGGAGGGGCTACACCTTC. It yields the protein CASSYSPQDGRGYTF.

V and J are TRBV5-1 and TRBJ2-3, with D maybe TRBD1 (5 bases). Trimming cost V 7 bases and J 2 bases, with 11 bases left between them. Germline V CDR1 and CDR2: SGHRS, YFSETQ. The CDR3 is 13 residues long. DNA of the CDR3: TGCGCCAGCCGCACGGACAACACAGATACGCAGTATTTT. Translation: CASRTDNTDTQYF.

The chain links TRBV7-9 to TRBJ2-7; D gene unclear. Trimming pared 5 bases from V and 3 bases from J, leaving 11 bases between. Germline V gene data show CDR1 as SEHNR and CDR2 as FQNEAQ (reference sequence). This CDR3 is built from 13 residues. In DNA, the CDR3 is TGTGCCAGCAGCCCGGCCGGCTACTACGAGCAGTACTTC. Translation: CASSPAGYYEQYF.

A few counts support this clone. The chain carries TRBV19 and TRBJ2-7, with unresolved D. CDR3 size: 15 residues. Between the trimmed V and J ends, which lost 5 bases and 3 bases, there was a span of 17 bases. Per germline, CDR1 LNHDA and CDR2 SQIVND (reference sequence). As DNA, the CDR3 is TGTGCCAGTAGTGTCGCGTGGCAGCCCGACTACGAGCAGTACTTC. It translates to CASSVAWQPDYEQYF.